This T cell receptor beta chain emerged from a study of cytomegalovirus exposure and HLA in healthy donors. Study observations and caveats: TCR association rates varied by HLA locus in a later analysis, with DRB1 highest and HLA-C lowest. A link between a missense DCLRE1C variant and TCR beta V- and J-gene trimming emerged from a later analysis.

The primer mix had 60 Vbeta and 13 Jbeta primers. The protocol was immunoSEQ multiplex PCR, while the TCRdb copy is restricted to in-frame clones and leaves out a portion. In the table there are approximately 150,000 clones, 75% to 85% of which are singletons. As for this clone: As yet, its antigen is unknown.

Germline V gene lookup returns CDR1 LNHDA and CDR2 SQIVND (reference sequence). This CDR3 contains 14 residues. With 5 bases removed from V and 4 bases from J, the gap between germline ends came to 14 bases. The sample taken for sequencing was PBMCs. The clonotype comes from a middle-aged woman in good health and CMV-seropositive. The V and J genes are TRBV19 and TRBJ1-1; D is perhaps TRBD1 (6 bases). This CDR3 reads CASSALGASTEAFF. The CDR3 DNA is TGTGCCAGTAGTGCCCTGGGGGCCAGCACTGAAGCTTTCTTT.